Below, 2 T cell receptor beta chains from the same sample are listed, as sequenced in a study of response to subunit inactivated influenza vaccine. TCRdb passed the RT-PCR reads through MiXCR, listing each CDR3 protein once. The sample shows roughly 670,000 distinct CDR3 sequences, approximately 15% of them seen only once. This specimen consisted of PBMCs from blood, obtained around 15 days before vaccination. All receptors derive from a middle-aged man who received an inactivated influenza vaccine.

The V gene is TRBV20-1, the J gene TRBJ2-7; 7 bases map to TRBD1. Germline V gives CDR1 DFQATT, CDR2 SNEGSKA (reference sequence). V lost 6 bases and J lost 1; bases outside the gene matches: 9. The CDR3 extends over 14 amino acids. The CDR3 region is CSAGRGFPSYEQYF. The CDR3 DNA sequence: TGCAGTGCGGGCAGGGGGTTCCCTTCCTACGAGCAGTACTTC.

The V gene is TRBV19, the J gene TRBJ2-1; 9 bases align to TRBD2. The junction had 15 bases not matched to a gene; V was cut back by 3 bases and J by 9 bases. Germline V gives CDR1 LNHDA, CDR2 SQIVND (reference sequence). The CDR3 is 17 amino acids. CDR3 residues: CASSIGFLAGVRVEQFF. DNA of the CDR3: TGTGCCAGTAGTATTGGGTTTTTAGCGGGAGTAAGAGTTGAGCAGTTCTTC.